Here is one TCR beta chain with its context. Antigen unknown. This record belongs to a study of cytomegalovirus exposure and HLA in healthy donors. PCR involved 60 Vbeta and 13 Jbeta primers. Authors' methods: The count from a later analysis was some 76 million unique TCR beta chains, 9 million to 12 million of them shared. The table came from immunoSEQ multiplex PCR; TCRdb's copy has only in-frame clones and leaves some out. V and J calls and clone size are as listed in that table; D and trimming were resolved from the DNA. The table lists 200,000 to 250,000 clones, less than 80% of them singletons. The V end was cut by 3 bases, the J end by 1 base, with 16 bases between. CDR1 and CDR2 from the germline V gene are MNHNS and SASEGT. This CDR3 has 17 residues. Study-level results: DRB1 showed the most TCR associations and HLA-C the fewest in a later analysis, as rates varied by HLA locus. Across all donors, roughly uniform sequencing depth was an assumption of the presence/absence analyses. Per published accounts, TCR beta sequences correctly predicted the HLA-A and HLA-B alleles of most subjects.

The sequence derives from a girl aged 2-10 years in good health and CMV-seronegative. The material sequenced was PBMCs. The gene calls are TRBV6-1 and TRBJ1-5, with no clear D. The CDR3 protein is CASSDHSSGGSNQPQHF. The CDR3, as DNA: TGTGCCAGCAGTGACCATTCCTCCGGCGGAAGCAATCAGCCCCAGCATTTT.